These 30 T cell receptor beta chains came from one sample sequenced in a study of T-cell memory formation after mild COVID-19. Via MiXCR, TCRdb re-called the 5' RACE reads, giving one row per CDR3 protein. Of 560,000 or so distinct CDR3 sequences listed, 15% to 20% are singletons. Sequenced sample: PBMCs or a T cell subset sorted from them (not recorded which). The receptors were gathered from an adult woman who had mild COVID-19 (a few samples of this study predate the infection). Cell type and time point are not known.

The chain has TRBV6-5 and TRBJ2-1; the D gene is possibly TRBD1 (6 bases). V dropped 1 base and J dropped 4 bases, with 14 bases sitting between them. This CDR3 contains 16 residues. The germline CDR1 and CDR2 sequences are MNHEY and SVGAGI. Here the CDR3 DNA reads TGTGCCAGCAGTTACTTGGGGCCAGGGGCTTACAATGAGCAGTTCTTC. Translating it yields CASSYLGPGAYNEQFF.

This clonotype was detected a few times. This sequence joins TRBV5-1 and TRBJ1-1; TRBD1 is a possible D gene (5 bases). CDR3 length equals 14 residues. Germline V gene data show CDR1 as SGHRS and CDR2 as YFSETQ. The V gene lost 0 bases and the J gene lost 1 base, with 7 bases spanning the gap. The CDR3 DNA sequence: TGCGCCAGCAGCTTGGGGGACTGGAACACTGAAGCTTTCTTT. Its protein product is CASSLGDWNTEAFF.

This clonotype was seen many times. The rearrangement uses TRBV7-6 and TRBJ1-3; 7 bases map to TRBD1. Germline V gene data show CDR1 as SGHVS and CDR2 as FNYEAQ. The CDR3 has 17 amino acids. The junction had 8 bases not matched to a gene; V was cut back by 3 bases and J by 0 bases. CDR3 sequence: CASSLATGVNSGNTIYF. For the CDR3, the DNA is TGTGCCAGCAGCTTGGCTACAGGGGTAAACTCTGGAAACACCATATATTTT.

The J gene is TRBJ2-7, the V gene TRBV4-3; D remains unclear. This CDR3 is 15 amino acids long. Between the trimmed V and J ends, which lost 0 bases and 4 bases, there was a span of 13 bases. CDR1 is LGHNA and CDR2 is YSLEER in the germline V gene. CDR3 bases: TGCGCCAGCAGCCAAGATTCAGGCAGGATTTACGAGCAGTACTTC. Translating it yields CASSQDSGRIYEQYF.

This clonotype occurred a few times. The gene calls are TRBV15 and TRBJ1-5; 7 bases match TRBD1. V was clipped by 0 bases and J by 3 bases; unmatched bases: 2. The V gene's germline CDR1 is LNHNV and CDR2 YYDKDF (reference sequence). CDR3 length: 15 residues. The CDR3 DNA sequence: TGTGCCACCAGCAGAGATCAGGGGGTCAATCAGCCCCAGCATTTT. Amino acid sequence: CATSRDQGVNQPQHF.

This clonotype was counted between two and nine times. The chain employs TRBV20-1 and TRBJ2-1, with D unclear. The CDR3 is 12 amino acids. Germline-derived CDR1 and CDR2 are DFQATT and SNEGSKA (reference sequence). V was trimmed by 5 bases and J by 6 bases, leaving 11 bases between them. CDR3: CSAPDQSNEQFF. CDR3 in DNA: TGCAGTGCTCCGGATCAGAGCAATGAGCAGTTCTTC.

This clonotype turned up a few times. The chain links TRBV4-1 to TRBJ2-5; D remains ambiguous. Germline V gene lookup returns CDR1 MGHRA and CDR2 YSYEKL. The CDR3 runs to 15 residues. V gave up 4 bases and J gave up 5 bases, with 17 bases separating them. In nucleotides, the CDR3 is TGCGCCAGCAGCCTCTCTTTAGGGCGTTGGGAGACCCAGTACTTC. Amino acid sequence: CASSLSLGRWETQYF.

The gene calls are TRBV2 and TRBJ1-6; 8 nucleotides line up with TRBD1. Germline V lookup: CDR1 SNHLY, CDR2 FYNNEI. The CDR3 covers 17 residues. The trim removed 4 bases at V and 8 bases at J, leaving 13 bases unmatched. The CDR3 nucleotides read TGTGCCAGCAGTGCCCTCAGGGGGCGAGGGGCTTATTCACCCCTCCACTTT. This gives the protein CASSALRGRGAYSPLHF.

The chain links TRBV4-1 to TRBJ1-6, with D maybe TRBD1 (5 bases). Germline CDR1 and CDR2: MGHRA and YSYEKL. V lost 3 bases to trimming and J lost 6 bases, with 15 bases between them. The CDR3 spans 16 residues. The chain's CDR3 is CASSQGGKGFNSPLHF. The CDR3 nucleotides read TGCGCCAGCAGCCAGGGGGGGAAAGGATTTAATTCACCCCTCCACTTT.

The chain carries TRBV27 and TRBJ2-1; TRBD2 matches 12 bases. CDR3 size: 15 residues. Germline CDR1 reads MNHEY; CDR2 reads SMNVEV (reference sequence). Unmatched junction bases numbered 8, after V lost 7 bases and J lost 7 bases. The CDR3 DNA reads TGTGCCAGCATCCCGACTAGCGGGAGTTGGAATGAGCAGTTCTTC. Its translation: CASIPTSGSWNEQFF.

This clonotype was counted a few times. V gene TRBV9 combines with J gene TRBJ2-5; tentative D call: TRBD1 (6 bases). Between the trimmed V and J ends, which lost 4 bases and 6 bases, there was a span of 13 bases. Germline-derived CDR1 and CDR2 are SGDLS and YYNGEE. The CDR3 runs 13 residues. DNA of the CDR3: TGTGCCAGCAGCCCTAAGTGGGGGCAGACCCAGTACTTC. It yields the protein CASSPKWGQTQYF.

This clonotype was seen repeatedly, ten times or more. The rearrangement uses TRBV7-8 and TRBJ1-6; possible D gene TRBD1, 6 bases. The CDR3 length is 18 residues. V was trimmed by 6 bases and J by 7 bases, leaving 25 bases between them. Germline-derived CDR1 and CDR2 are SGHVS and FQNEAQ. CDR3 sequence (DNA): TGTGCCAGCAGTAGGGGGTGGATTAAGGGAGAGAAAAATTCACCCCTCCACTTT. Encoded protein: CASSRGWIKGEKNSPLHF.

This rearrangement joins TRBV20-1 to TRBJ2-7; 10 bases fit TRBD2. Per the germline V gene, CDR1 is DFQATT and CDR2 is SNEGSKA (reference sequence). The ends lost 1 base at V and 6 bases at J; junction bases unmatched: 9. The CDR3 has 15 residues. DNA of the CDR3: TGCAGTGCTAGAGGGGTAGCGGGAGGTGCTGGCGAGCAGTACTTC. Its protein is CSARGVAGGAGEQYF.

This clonotype has more than one count but fewer than ten. The genes are TRBV11-2 and TRBJ1-5; no reliable D call. The germline V and J ends were trimmed by 0 bases and 0 bases, with 9 bases remaining between them. The CDR3 is 16 residues long. The V gene's germline CDR1 is SGHAT and CDR2 FQNNGV. CDR3 nucleotides: TGTGCCAGCAGCTTAGACGGGCCTTATAGCAATCAGCCCCAGCATTTT. This sequence encodes CASSLDGPYSNQPQHF. The full variable domain, its missing parts supplied by reference TRBV11-2 and TRBJ1-5, is EAGVAQSPRYKIIEKRQSVAFWCNPISGHATLYWYQQILGQGPKLLIQFQNNGVVDDSQLPKDRFSAERLKGVDSTLKIQPAKLEDSAVYLCASSLDGPYSNQPQHFGDGTRLSIL.

The V and J genes are TRBV20-1 and TRBJ2-3; the D gene is possibly TRBD1 (6 bases). This CDR3 spans 14 amino acids. V gave up 3 bases and J gave up 3 bases, with 13 bases separating them. Germline CDR1 DFQATT, CDR2 SNEGSKA (reference sequence). The CDR3 DNA reads as TGCAGTGCTAGGGGGACACAGAGGACAGATACGCAGTATTTT. Translating it yields CSARGTQRTDTQYF.

This clonotype occurred many times. J is TRBJ2-7 and V is TRBV7-6; D is undetermined. The CDR3 runs 13 residues. Germline V gene lookup returns CDR1 SGHVS and CDR2 FNYEAQ. V lost 2 bases and J 6 bases, leaving 11 bases between the germline ends. CDR3 DNA: TGTGCCAGCAGCTTAAGTCAGGTATTCGAGCAGTACTTC. It yields the protein CASSLSQVFEQYF.

Only a few counts were recorded for this clonotype. V gene TRBV5-1 combines with J gene TRBJ2-3, with 10 bases identical to TRBD2. CDR1 is SGHRS and CDR2 is YFSETQ in the germline V gene. V lost 4 bases and J lost 2; bases outside the gene matches: 7. CDR3 length equals 16 residues. The CDR3 nucleotides are TGCGCCAGCAGCAGGTCGCTAGCGGGGGTCACAGATACGCAGTATTTT. It translates to CASSRSLAGVTDTQYF.

This clonotype occurred a few times. The V gene is TRBV20-1, the J gene TRBJ1-2; D call uncertain. CDR3 length: 18 amino acids. The germline V gene has CDR1 DFQATT and CDR2 SNEGSKA (reference sequence). Trimming left V 0 bases short and J 1 base short, with 21 bases between. The CDR3 loop reads CSARDGIKGQALNYGYTF. The CDR3 coding sequence is TGCAGTGCTAGAGATGGGATAAAAGGGCAGGCCCTTAACTATGGCTACACCTTC.

With respect to this clonotype: A much bigger clone sits one base away, suggesting this may be a read error. This chain links TRBV7-9 with TRBJ2-7; no reliable D call. This CDR3 is 14 amino acids long. V was clipped by 0 bases and J by 2 bases, with 8 bases between them. Germline V gene sequence: CDR1 SEHNR, CDR2 FQNEAQ (reference sequence). CDR3: CASSLAVDTYEQYF. The DNA for the CDR3 is TGTGCCAGCAGCTTAGCGGTAGACACCTACGAGCAGTACTTC.

This clonotype showed up just a few times. The rearrangement links TRBV20-1 to TRBJ1-5; TRBD1 might be the D (5 bases). The CDR3 sequence is 16 residues long. Trimming took 0 bases from V and 3 from J, leaving 15 bases between them. Germline-derived CDR1 and CDR2 are DFQATT and SNEGSKA (reference sequence). The CDR3 DNA reads TGCAGTGCTAGAGATGCCTTGTCAGGGAACAATCAGCCCCAGCATTTT. Protein sequence: CSARDALSGNNQPQHF.

The chain is built from TRBV15 and TRBJ2-5; TRBD2 matches 13 bases. Trimming took 1 base from V and 5 from J; bases not matched to a gene: 7. This CDR3 has 17 amino acids. The germline V gene has CDR1 LNHNV and CDR2 YYDKDF (reference sequence). The CDR3 nucleotides read TGTGCCACCAGCAGAGGGACGACTAGCGGGAGGAGGGAGACCCAGTACTTC. The encoded protein is CATSRGTTSGRRETQYF.

V gene TRBV7-2 combines with J gene TRBJ1-3; D not certain. CDR1 and CDR2 (germline): SGHTA, FQGNSA. V lost 1 base and J 4 bases, leaving 8 bases between the germline ends. The CDR3 runs to 14 residues. For the CDR3, the DNA is TGTGCCAGCAGCTTAGGGATCGTGGGAAACACCATATATTTT. Its translation: CASSLGIVGNTIYF.

This clonotype has just a few counts. V is TRBV5-1 and J is TRBJ2-6; D is unresolved. Trimming left V 0 bases short and J 4 bases short, with 8 bases between. The CDR3 is 15 residues long. The germline gives CDR1 SGHRS, CDR2 YFSETQ. DNA of the CDR3: TGCGCCAGCAGCTTGGAAGGGCGCGGGGCCAACGTCCTGACTTTC. Translated, it gives CASSLEGRGANVLTF.

This clonotype was seen ten or more times. The chain uses TRBV7-9 and TRBJ1-2; D is uncertain. This CDR3 is 14 amino acids long. V was clipped by 4 bases and J by 4 bases, with 13 bases between them. Germline CDR1 is SEHNR and CDR2 is FQNEAQ (reference sequence). DNA for the CDR3: TGTGCCAGCAGCTCGCAGGCCCCCGGCTATGGCTACACCTTC. It yields the protein CASSSQAPGYGYTF.

This clonotype has only a few counts. The chain couples TRBV12-3 or TRBV12-4 to TRBJ1-2; D is ambiguous. This CDR3 comprises 12 residues. V dropped 8 bases and J dropped 6 bases, with 13 bases sitting between them. CDR3 DNA sequence: TGTGCCAGCTTGGACCCCGTGGATGGCTACACCTTC. It yields the protein CASLDPVDGYTF.

This clonotype was seen only once. The chain uses TRBV7-3 and TRBJ2-2; 7 bases are a match to TRBD2. Germline V gene data show CDR1 as SGHTA and CDR2 as FQGTGA. CDR3 length: 13 amino acids. The V gene end was trimmed by 4 bases and the J gene end by 6 bases; junction bases not matched to a gene: 2. The CDR3 sequence: CASSYGLAGELFF. CDR3 in DNA: TGTGCCAGCAGCTATGGACTAGCCGGGGAGCTGTTTTTT.

The V call is TRBV2, the J call TRBJ2-7, with D unresolved. Germline V gives CDR1 SNHLY, CDR2 FYNNEI. The V gene lost 7 bases and the J gene lost 2 bases, with 15 bases spanning the gap. The CDR3 contains 14 residues. CDR3 in amino acids: CASKSHISPYEQYF. CDR3 nucleotide sequence: TGTGCCAGCAAGAGTCATATCAGCCCCTACGAGCAGTACTTC.

This clonotype was seen a few times. The CDR3 loop is CASTPGSGREETQYF. The CDR3 DNA follows: TGTGCCAGCACCCCGGGGAGCGGGAGGGAAGAGACCCAGTACTTC. The rearrangement joins TRBV25-1 to TRBJ2-5; 10 nucleotides line up with TRBD2. The CDR3 loop spans 15 amino acids. The V segment lost 7 bases and the J segment 3 bases; nucleotides outside the gene matches: 8. Germline CDR1 and CDR2: MGHDK and SYGVNS.

The table lists this clonotype with a count of one. The chain couples TRBV12-3 or TRBV12-4 to TRBJ2-2; D is uncertain. The CDR3 runs to 14 residues. Trimming took 6 bases from V and 3 from J, leaving 11 bases between them. CDR3 bases: TGTGCCAGCAGACATCGGACCGACACCGGGGAGCTGTTTTTT. This codes for CASRHRTDTGELFF.

This clonotype was detected only a few times. J is TRBJ2-1 and V is TRBV5-1; D gene uncertain. This CDR3 is 16 amino acids long. Germline V gives CDR1 SGHRS, CDR2 YFSETQ. Trimming took 0 bases from V and 8 from J, leaving 18 bases between them. CDR3 DNA: TGCGCCAGCAGCTTGGTGCTGATCGCGTCGGGCGATGAGCAGTTCTTC. The encoded protein is CASSLVLIASGDEQFF.